These 19 T cell receptor beta chains share one sample of origin, sequenced in a study of response to subunit inactivated influenza vaccine. TCRdb re-called the RT-PCR reads through MiXCR, storing one row per CDR3 protein. The sample includes roughly 620,000 distinct CDR3 sequences, roughly 10% of them seen just once. The same specimen was also included in a second study, on T cells expressing NK-cell markers. That work contributes: Synthesis of TCR beta cDNA relied on 5'RACE template switching carrying UMIs.

Sequenced here: PBMCs from blood, sampled on the day of vaccination. These receptors were collected from a man over 45 who received an inactivated influenza vaccine.

This clonotype has a handful of counts. The chain uses TRBV20-1 and TRBJ2-1; 10 bases align to TRBD2. The CDR3 contains 18 residues. After removal of 1 base from V and 3 bases from J, the junction contained 12 bases not matched to a gene. Germline CDR1 DFQATT, CDR2 SNEGSKA (reference sequence). As DNA, the CDR3 is TGCAGTGCTAGAGGACAAGAGGGACTAGCGCCGAACTACAATGAGCAGTTCTTC. Translated: CSARGQEGLAPNYNEQFF.

There are many counts of this clonotype. The CDR3 is CASSPKAVRDKEETQYF. Written as DNA, the CDR3 is TGCGCCAGCAGCCCGAAAGCTGTCCGGGACAAGGAAGAGACCCAGTACTTC. The rearrangement links TRBV5-1 to TRBJ2-5; possibly TRBD1 for D (6 bases). V lost 4 bases and J 3 bases, leaving 22 bases between the germline ends. The V gene's germline CDR1 is SGHRS and CDR2 YFSETQ. The CDR3 totals 17 residues.

This clonotype was found a few times. The rearrangement links TRBV9 to TRBJ2-1; TRBD2 is a possible D gene (7 bases). Germline CDR1 and CDR2: SGDLS and YYNGEE. Trimming pared 0 bases from V and 4 bases from J, leaving 14 bases between. The CDR3 extends over 16 amino acids. DNA of the CDR3: TGTGCCAGCAGCGTAGATCAGGGAGGGACATACAATGAGCAGTTCTTC. Its protein product is CASSVDQGGTYNEQFF.

This rearrangement joins TRBV12-3 or TRBV12-4 to TRBJ2-5; 9 bases align to TRBD1. This CDR3 is 13 amino acids long. V gave up 10 bases and J gave up 2 bases; unmatched junction bases: 5. The CDR3 here is CATGQGRQETQYF. DNA of the CDR3: TGTGCCACCGGACAGGGGCGACAAGAGACCCAGTACTTC.

The DNA of the CDR3 is TGTGCCAGCAGTTACACTTTCGGACAGGGGGGGAGAAATGAGCAGTTCTTC. It codes for CASSYTFGQGGRNEQFF. This chain links TRBV6-5 with TRBJ2-1, with 10 bases matching TRBD1. The CDR3 spans 17 residues. Unmatched junction bases numbered 11, after V lost 2 bases and J lost 7 bases. CDR1 and CDR2 from the germline V gene are MNHEY and SVGAGI.

This clonotype was recorded only once. This chain links TRBV7-2 with TRBJ2-5; no firm D call. Looked up from germline, CDR1 is SGHTA and CDR2 is FQGNSA. The CDR3 contains 14 residues. With 1 base removed from V and 9 bases from J, the gap between germline ends came to 15 bases. The CDR3: CASSLELRHGPQYF. In nucleotides, the CDR3 is TGTGCCAGCAGCTTAGAGCTGCGCCACGGGCCCCAGTACTTC.

This clonotype was observed a few times. The J gene is TRBJ2-5, the V gene TRBV5-1; TRBD1 aligns across 10 bases. The CDR3 is 15 amino acids. Looked up from germline, CDR1 is SGHRS and CDR2 is YFSETQ. Trimming took 4 bases from V and 3 from J; bases not matched to a gene: 6. The CDR3 spells CASSILGTGEETQYF. CDR3 DNA sequence: TGCGCCAGCAGCATACTCGGGACAGGGGAAGAGACCCAGTACTTC.

This clonotype turned up a few times. This chain uses TRBV4-1 with TRBJ2-1; no clear D. Germline loops: CDR1 MGHRA, CDR2 YSYEKL. Trimming took off 0 bases at V and 9 bases at J, with 12 bases between the two ends. The CDR3 spans 14 residues. The CDR3 protein is CASSQELGMGEQFF. Here the CDR3 DNA reads TGCGCCAGCAGCCAAGAACTGGGAATGGGTGAGCAGTTCTTC.

This clonotype was counted only a few times. This chain joins TRBV27 and TRBJ1-5, with D perhaps matching TRBD1 (6 bases). Per germline, CDR1 MNHEY and CDR2 SMNVEV (reference sequence). Trimming pared 6 bases from V and 4 bases from J, leaving 13 bases between. There are 14 residues in the CDR3. The CDR3 DNA is TGTGCCAGCAGGAAGGGGGGGGGTAATCAGCCCCAGCATTTT. Amino acid sequence: CASRKGGGNQPQHF.

This clonotype was recorded a few times. The V call is TRBV5-1, the J call TRBJ2-1, with TRBD1 matching over 12 bases. CDR3 size: 15 residues. V gave up 3 bases and J gave up 7 bases; unmatched junction bases: 5. CDR1 SGHRS and CDR2 YFSETQ come from the germline V gene. CDR3 nucleotides: TGCGCCAGCAGCTGGGGGACAGGGGGCTTGAATGAGCAGTTCTTC. Translation: CASSWGTGGLNEQFF.

The table lists this clonotype with a count of one. The chain employs TRBV11-2 and TRBJ2-7; TRBD2 agrees at 12 bases. V shed 3 bases and J 4 bases; nucleotides not matched to a gene: 7. Per germline, CDR1 SGHAT and CDR2 FQNNGV. The CDR3 length is 16 residues. The CDR3 DNA follows: TGTGCCAGCAGCTTTCTAGCGGGAGGGGAGGGGTACGAGCAGTACTTC. Its protein product is CASSFLAGGEGYEQYF.

This clonotype occurred a few times. The chain has TRBV6-2 or TRBV6-3 and TRBJ2-3, with D uncertain. V lost 2 bases, J lost 1 base, and 7 bases lay in between. Looked up from germline, CDR1 is MNHEY and CDR2 is SVGEGT. The CDR3 runs to 14 residues. The CDR3 spells CASSYLSGTDTQYF. Written as DNA, the CDR3 is TGTGCCAGCAGTTACCTCTCGGGCACAGATACGCAGTATTTT.

This clonotype came up a few times. The chain joins TRBV15 to TRBJ2-1, with D tentatively TRBD2 (5 bases). This CDR3 region has 14 residues. Germline-derived CDR1 and CDR2 are LNHNV and YYDKDF (reference sequence). V gave up 5 bases and J gave up 7 bases, with 15 bases separating them. The CDR3 region has the DNA TGTGCCACCAGCGGGGAGCTCGACGGGAATGAGCAGTTCTTC. As protein: CATSGELDGNEQFF.

This clonotype was recorded a few times. The rearrangement uses TRBV29-1 and TRBJ2-2; TRBD2 agrees at 10 bases. Trimming cost V 8 bases and J 1 base; bases outside gene matches: 10. Germline V gives CDR1 SQVTM, CDR2 ANQGSEA. This CDR3 is built from 16 residues. The CDR3 loop is CSFMDRTSGNTGELFF. The CDR3 nucleotides are TGCAGCTTCATGGATCGGACTAGCGGGAACACCGGGGAGCTGTTTTTT.

This clonotype has more than one count but fewer than ten. This rearrangement joins TRBV5-1 to TRBJ2-1; TRBD1 might be the D (6 bases). Deletions cut 2 bases from V and 6 bases from J, with 12 bases between. This CDR3 is built from 14 residues. Germline lookup yields CDR1 SGHRS and CDR2 YFSETQ. CDR3 in amino acids: CASSFRAGVNEQFF. Written as DNA, the CDR3 is TGCGCCAGCAGCTTCCGGGCAGGGGTCAATGAGCAGTTCTTC.

There are a few counts of this clonotype. CDR3 amino acids: CASSYSSGSETRSDEQYF. The CDR3 DNA reads as TGTGCCAGCAGTTACTCGTCGGGCAGTGAAACAAGGTCGGACGAGCAGTACTTC. V is TRBV6-5 and J is TRBJ2-7; D is uncertain. V lost 0 bases, J lost 5 bases, and 23 bases lay in between. The CDR3 has 18 residues. From germline, CDR1 is MNHEY and CDR2 SVGAGI.

The J gene is TRBJ1-6, the V gene TRBV5-1; TRBD1 aligns across 11 bases. This CDR3 has 14 residues. Germline-derived CDR1 and CDR2 are SGHRS and YFSETQ. V was pared by 5 bases and J by 8 bases, with 3 bases of the junction left unmatched. The CDR3 nucleotides read TGCGCCAGCAGGCCGGGACAGGGGGATTCACCCCTCCACTTT. Translation gives CASRPGQGDSPLHF.

This clonotype has more than one count but fewer than ten. The genes are TRBV29-1 and TRBJ2-2; weak D call: TRBD1 (6 bases). From germline, CDR1 is SQVTM and CDR2 ANQGSEA. This CDR3 has 15 residues. Between the trimmed V and J ends, which lost 6 bases and 0 bases, there was a span of 14 bases. The CDR3 loop is CSVNTGPANTGELFF. DNA of the CDR3: TGCAGCGTCAACACAGGGCCTGCGAACACCGGGGAGCTGTTTTTT.

This clonotype was counted at least ten times. The CDR3 coding sequence is TGCGCCAGCAGTGCAACTTTATACACTAGCATCAATGAGCAGTTCTTC. Its translation is CASSATLYTSINEQFF. The gene calls are TRBV10-1 and TRBJ2-1, with D possibly TRBD2 on 6 matching bases. Per the germline V gene, CDR1 is WNHNN and CDR2 is SYGVQD (reference sequence). Trimming took off 4 bases at V and 6 bases at J, with 19 bases between the two ends. The CDR3 loop spans 16 amino acids.